A single sample is the source of the 23 T cell receptor beta chains below, sequenced in a study of blood T cell repertoires in COVID-19. Measured with immunoSEQ multiplex PCR; TCRdb has only the in-frame clones, and not every one. The sample lists 200,000 to 250,000 clones; under 90% were seen once. The sequenced sample consisted of peripheral blood. Receptor source: a woman aged 80 or over with COVID-19, enrolled during active disease.

This chain links TRBV28 with TRBJ1-3; TRBD1 might be the D (5 bases). From germline, CDR1 is MDHEN and CDR2 SYDVKM. V was pared by 6 bases and J by 0 bases, with 15 bases between. The length of the CDR3 is 16 residues. The CDR3 sequence is CASRTSGTGSGNTIYF. DNA of the CDR3: TGTGCCAGCAGGACTAGCGGGACCGGCTCTGGAAACACCATATATTTT. The complete variable domain, with remaining parts taken from reference TRBV28 and TRBJ1-3, reads DVKVTQSSRYLVKRTGEKVFLECVQDMDHENMFWYRQDPGLGLRLIYFSYDVKMKEKGDIPEGYSVSREKKERFSLILESASTNQTSMYLCASRTSGTGSGNTIYFGEGSWLTVV.

The chain employs TRBV28 and TRBJ2-2, with 7 bases matching TRBD2. This CDR3 is 16 amino acids long. Per the germline V gene, CDR1 is MDHEN and CDR2 is SYDVKM. Trimming took 5 bases from V and 6 from J; bases not matched to a gene: 12. CDR3: CASSIGGRRGAGELFF. For the CDR3, the DNA is TGTGCCAGCAGTATCGGGGGGAGGAGAGGCGCCGGGGAGCTGTTTTTT. The whole variable domain, filled in from reference TRBV28 and TRBJ2-2, reads DVKVTQSSRYLVKRTGEKVFLECVQDMDHENMFWYRQDPGLGLRLIYFSYDVKMKEKGDIPEGYSVSREKKERFSLILESASTNQTSMYLCASSIGGRRGAGELFFGEGSRLTVL.

The chain has TRBV28 and TRBJ1-5; 8 nucleotides agree with TRBD1. There are 16 residues in the CDR3. In germline, CDR1 is MDHEN, CDR2 SYDVKM. Unmatched junction bases numbered 13, after V lost 5 bases and J lost 7 bases. The CDR3 region has the DNA TGTGCCAGCAGTAAGACAGGGGCGGGCAAGCGGCAGCCCCAGCATTTT. Protein: CASSKTGAGKRQPQHF.

V and J are TRBV28 and TRBJ1-6; D is undetermined. The CDR3 consists of 10 residues. The V end lost 4 bases, the J end lost 17 bases, and 9 bases lay between the germline ends. Germline CDR1 is MDHEN and CDR2 is SYDVKM. This chain's CDR3 is CASSSAGFHF. CDR3 bases: TGTGCCAGCAGTTCGGCAGGTTTCCACTTT.

The chain carries TRBV5-1 and TRBJ2-1, with TRBD2 identical over 9 bases. This CDR3 spans 15 amino acids. Per germline, CDR1 SGHRS and CDR2 YFSETQ. Losses at the gene ends were 5 bases for V and 4 bases for J; bases not matched to a gene: 7. The CDR3 protein is CASSVSRGGYNEQFF. The CDR3 coding sequence is TGCGCCAGCAGTGTATCGCGGGGGGGATACAATGAGCAGTTCTTC. The whole variable domain, filled in from reference TRBV5-1 and TRBJ2-1, reads KAGVTQTPRYLIKTRGQQVTLSCSPISGHRSVSWYQQTPGQGLQFLFEYFSETQRNKGNFPGRFSGRQFSNSRSEMNVSTLELGDSALYLCASSVSRGGYNEQFFGPGTRLTVL.

The V and J genes are TRBV2 and TRBJ2-3; tentative D call: TRBD1 (6 bases). The germline gives CDR1 SNHLY, CDR2 FYNNEI. Trimming stripped 5 bases from V and 5 bases from J, with 17 bases between. The CDR3 covers 15 residues. The CDR3 is CASSKGQKKGDTQYF. The CDR3 DNA is TGTGCCAGCAGTAAGGGACAAAAAAAGGGAGATACGCAGTATTTT.

V usage is TRBV3-1 (or the pseudogene TRBV3-2) and J usage is TRBJ1-1; no firm D call. This CDR3 has 17 residues. Germline-derived CDR1 and CDR2 are LGHDT and YNNKEL (reference sequence). The V end was cut by 0 bases, the J end by 1 base, with 15 bases between. CDR3 in amino acids: CASSQDHRRNTNTEAFF. The CDR3 DNA is TGTGCCAGCAGCCAAGATCATCGCAGAAACACGAACACTGAAGCTTTCTTT.

This clone appeared once. The V gene is TRBV5-1, the J gene TRBJ2-2; 8 nucleotides line up with TRBD1. V gave up 0 bases and J gave up 6 bases; unmatched junction bases: 7. Germline CDR1 and CDR2: SGHRS and YFSETQ. This CDR3 contains 16 residues. The CDR3 loop reads CASSLGQGTRAGELFF. The CDR3 DNA sequence: TGCGCCAGCAGCTTGGGACAGGGGACGAGGGCCGGGGAGCTGTTTTTT.

The chain is built from TRBV14 and TRBJ1-5; possibly TRBD1 for D (5 bases). The CDR3 is 13 residues long. Germline-derived CDR1 and CDR2 are SGHDN and FVKESK. V was clipped by 4 bases and J by 4 bases, with 8 bases between them. The CDR3 region is CASSPGLNQPQHF. The CDR3 DNA follows: TGTGCCAGCAGCCCGGGACTTAATCAGCCCCAGCATTTT. Supplemented by reference TRBV14 and TRBJ1-5, the full variable domain reads EAGVTQFPSHSVIEKGQTVTLRCDPISGHDNLYWYRRVMGKEIKFLLHFVKESKQDESGMPNNRFLAERTGGTYSTLKVQPAELEDSGVYFCASSPGLNQPQHFGDGTRLSIL.

V usage is TRBV5-1 and J usage is TRBJ1-2; the D gene is possibly TRBD1 (5 bases). The length of the CDR3 is 14 residues. Per germline, CDR1 SGHRS and CDR2 YFSETQ. The V end lost 3 bases, the J end lost 6 bases, and 15 bases lay between the germline ends. CDR3 in amino acids: CASSYERQGNGYTF. The CDR3 region has the DNA TGCGCCAGCAGCTACGAACGGCAGGGAAATGGCTACACCTTC. Full variable domain (missing parts from reference TRBV5-1 and TRBJ1-2): KAGVTQTPRYLIKTRGQQVTLSCSPISGHRSVSWYQQTPGQGLQFLFEYFSETQRNKGNFPGRFSGRQFSNSRSEMNVSTLELGDSALYLCASSYERQGNGYTFGSGTRLTVV.

This chain connects TRBV2 to TRBJ1-4, with a possible D match to TRBD1 (5 bases). The CDR3 has 15 residues. The V end was cut by 6 bases, the J end by 0 bases, with 11 bases between. Germline V gives CDR1 SNHLY, CDR2 FYNNEI. The CDR3 here is CASSSRQSTNEKLFF. The CDR3 coding sequence is TGTGCCAGCAGCTCACGACAGTCAACTAATGAAAAACTGTTTTTT.

The rearrangement joins TRBV9 to TRBJ1-1, with 7 bases fitting TRBD1. V dropped 7 bases and J dropped 4; count of bases not matched to a gene: 13. Germline V gives CDR1 SGDLS, CDR2 YYNGEE. The CDR3 consists of 15 residues. CDR3 coding DNA: TGTGCCAGCCGCCCCCGAGGGGGCTCGGGCACTGAAGCTTTCTTT. It codes for CASRPRGGSGTEAFF.

In this sample, this clone turned up a few times. This chain links TRBV5-5 with TRBJ1-5; weak D call: TRBD1 (6 bases). The CDR3 consists of 15 residues. V shed 6 bases and J shed 5 bases, with 18 bases lying between them. Looked up from germline, CDR1 is SGHKS and CDR2 is YYEKEE (reference sequence). In DNA form, the CDR3 reads TGTGCCAGCACCAAGGTCCCGGGACACCATCAGCCCCAGCATTTT. Encoded protein: CASTKVPGHHQPQHF.

This clone turned up a few times. The chain joins TRBV5-6 to TRBJ1-1; TRBD1 aligns across 8 bases. J gave up 0 bases and V 2 bases, and 6 bases lay outside the gene matches. The CDR3 runs to 16 residues. The germline V gene has CDR1 SGHDT and CDR2 YYEEEE. CDR3 nucleotides: TGTGCCAGCAGCTTCCGGGACAGGCCTCTGAACACTGAAGCTTTCTTT. This gives the protein CASSFRDRPLNTEAFF.

This chain uses TRBV10-3 with TRBJ2-2; 10 bases fit TRBD1. The CDR3 has 14 residues. V was clipped by 8 bases and J by 6 bases; unmatched bases: 6. Germline lookup yields CDR1 ENHRY and CDR2 SYGVKD. The CDR3 spells CAISGQGSSGELFF. CDR3 nucleotides: TGTGCCATCTCGGGACAGGGGTCGTCCGGGGAGCTGTTTTTT.

CDR3 nucleotides: TGTGCCAGCAGTTTAACGGGGGGAGAAGAGACCCAGTACTTC. Protein: CASSLTGGEETQYF. The chain carries TRBV28 and TRBJ2-5, with 7 bases matching TRBD2. V shed 2 bases and J 3 bases; nucleotides not matched to a gene: 3. Germline CDR1 is MDHEN and CDR2 is SYDVKM. The CDR3 covers 14 residues.

CDR3 residues: CASSLLDQGNTEAFF. The CDR3 DNA sequence: TGTGCCAGCAGCCTCTTAGACCAGGGGAACACTGAAGCTTTCTTT. The rearrangement joins TRBV11-2 to TRBJ1-1; D might be TRBD1 (5 bases). CDR3 length: 15 amino acids. The V and J ends lost 5 bases and 1 base respectively, with 14 bases between them. Germline V gives CDR1 SGHAT, CDR2 FQNNGV. The variable domain in full, completed from reference TRBV11-2 and TRBJ1-1, reads EAGVAQSPRYKIIEKRQSVAFWCNPISGHATLYWYQQILGQGPKLLIQFQNNGVVDDSQLPKDRFSAERLKGVDSTLKIQPAKLEDSAVYLCASSLLDQGNTEAFFGQGTRLTVV.

The chain combines TRBV27 with TRBJ2-5, with TRBD2 matching 7 bases. Trimming removed 5 bases from V and 5 bases from J; junction bases left unmatched: 11. Germline CDR1 and CDR2: MNHEY and SMNVEV (reference sequence). The CDR3 is 15 amino acids. CDR3 bases: TGTGCCAGCAGTCCCCTTAGCGCCGGGGGGGAGACCCAGTACTTC. Its translation: CASSPLSAGGETQYF.

The V call is TRBV27, the J call TRBJ1-1; the D gene is possibly TRBD1 (5 bases). The CDR3 sequence is 15 residues long. Germline CDR1 is MNHEY and CDR2 is SMNVEV (reference sequence). Between the trimmed V and J ends, which lost 2 bases and 1 base, there was a span of 11 bases. CDR3 DNA sequence: TGTGCCAGCAGTTTAATCCCTCAGGGGAACACTGAAGCTTTCTTT. Its translation: CASSLIPQGNTEAFF.

The chain links TRBV10-1 to TRBJ1-2, with unresolved D. Germline values: CDR1 WNHNN, CDR2 SYGVQD (reference sequence). Trimming took off 6 bases at V and 8 bases at J, with 13 bases between the two ends. The CDR3 totals 12 residues. The CDR3 protein is CASRDQEGGYTF. CDR3 DNA sequence: TGCGCCAGCAGGGACCAAGAGGGAGGCTACACCTTC.

The V call is TRBV7-9, the J call TRBJ1-6; 11 bases are shared with TRBD1. The CDR3 runs to 14 residues. Germline loops: CDR1 SEHNR, CDR2 FQNEAQ (reference sequence). The junction had 3 bases not matched to a gene; V was cut back by 5 bases and J by 9 bases. The CDR3 nucleotides read TGTGCCAGCAGCCCGGGACAGGGGGGTTCACCCCTCCACTTT. Residues: CASSPGQGGSPLHF.

This clone occurred once. V and J are TRBV7-8 and TRBJ2-3; D gene uncertain. Germline V lookup: CDR1 SGHVS, CDR2 FQNEAQ. V was cut by 1 base and J by 0 bases, with 8 bases left in between. The CDR3 has 15 residues. CDR3 sequence (DNA): TGTGCCAGCAGCTTAGTCTACCGAAGCACAGATACGCAGTATTTT. Encoded protein: CASSLVYRSTDTQYF.

This rearrangement joins TRBV24-1 to TRBJ2-7, with D tentatively TRBD1 (6 bases). Per the germline V gene, CDR1 is KGHDR and CDR2 is SFDVKD. The CDR3 spans 17 residues. V lost 9 bases to trimming and J lost 0 bases, with 23 bases between them. The CDR3 coding sequence is TGTGCCACCTATACTGGGGGCTCCCCTGGGAGCTCCTACGAGCAGTACTTC. It encodes CATYTGGSPGSSYEQYF.